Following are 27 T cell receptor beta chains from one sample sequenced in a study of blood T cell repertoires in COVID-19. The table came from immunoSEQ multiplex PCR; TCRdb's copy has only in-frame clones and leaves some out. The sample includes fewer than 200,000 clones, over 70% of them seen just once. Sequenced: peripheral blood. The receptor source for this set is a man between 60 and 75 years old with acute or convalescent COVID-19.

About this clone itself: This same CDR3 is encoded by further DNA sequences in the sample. For the CDR3, the DNA is TGTGCCAGCAGCTTGGGTAGCGGGAGGAGGGACGGGGAGCTGTTTTTT. This gives the protein CASSLGSGRRDGELFF. This sequence joins TRBV5-4 and TRBJ2-2; 10 nucleotides match TRBD2. The CDR3 consists of 16 residues. CDR1 is SGHNT and CDR2 is YYREEE in the germline V gene (reference sequence). The junction had 6 bases not matched to a gene; V was cut back by 0 bases and J by 7 bases.

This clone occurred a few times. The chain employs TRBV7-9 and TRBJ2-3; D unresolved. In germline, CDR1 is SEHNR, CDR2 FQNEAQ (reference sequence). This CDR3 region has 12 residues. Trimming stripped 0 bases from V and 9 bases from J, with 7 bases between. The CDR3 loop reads CASSLAFETQYF. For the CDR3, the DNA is TGTGCCAGCAGCTTAGCGTTCGAGACGCAGTATTTT.

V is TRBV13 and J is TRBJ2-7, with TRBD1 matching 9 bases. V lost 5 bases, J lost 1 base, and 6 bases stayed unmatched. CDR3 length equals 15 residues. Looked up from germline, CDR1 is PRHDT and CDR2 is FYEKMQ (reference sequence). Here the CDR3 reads CASSLAGTGSYEQYF. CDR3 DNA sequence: TGTGCCAGCAGCCTCGCAGGGACAGGGTCCTACGAGCAGTACTTC. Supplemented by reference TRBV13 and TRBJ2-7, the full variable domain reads AAGVIQSPRHLIKEKRETATLKCYPIPRHDTVYWYQQGPGQDPQFLISFYEKMQSDKGSIPDRFSAQQFSDYHSELNMSSLELGDSALYFCASSLAGTGSYEQYFGPGTRLTVT.

This chain's CDR3 is CASTTTGGFVPLHF. CDR3 nucleotide sequence: TGTGCCAGCACCACCACGGGGGGATTCGTTCCCCTCCACTTT. The gene calls are TRBV6-5 and TRBJ1-6; weak D call: TRBD1 (5 bases). Trimming stripped 7 bases from V and 13 bases from J, with 20 bases between. The CDR3 runs to 14 residues. Germline CDR1 reads MNHEY; CDR2 reads SVGAGI.

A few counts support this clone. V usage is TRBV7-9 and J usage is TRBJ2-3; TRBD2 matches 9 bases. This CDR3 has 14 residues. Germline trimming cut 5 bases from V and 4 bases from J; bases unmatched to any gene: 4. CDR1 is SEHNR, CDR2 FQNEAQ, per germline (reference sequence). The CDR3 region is CASSRGGAADTQYF. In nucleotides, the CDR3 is TGTGCCAGCAGCCGCGGGGGGGCCGCAGATACGCAGTATTTT.

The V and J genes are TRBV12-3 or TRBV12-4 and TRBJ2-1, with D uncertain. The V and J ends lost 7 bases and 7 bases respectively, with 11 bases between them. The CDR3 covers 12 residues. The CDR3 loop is CASTPTRNEQFF. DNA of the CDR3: TGTGCCAGCACCCCTACTCGTAATGAGCAGTTCTTC.

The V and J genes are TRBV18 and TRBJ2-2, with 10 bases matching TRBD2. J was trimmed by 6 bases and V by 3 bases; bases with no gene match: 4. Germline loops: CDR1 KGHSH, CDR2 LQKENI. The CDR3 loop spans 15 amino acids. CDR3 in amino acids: CASSPTSGFPGELFF. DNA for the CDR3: TGTGCCAGCTCACCGACTAGCGGGTTCCCCGGGGAGCTGTTTTTT.

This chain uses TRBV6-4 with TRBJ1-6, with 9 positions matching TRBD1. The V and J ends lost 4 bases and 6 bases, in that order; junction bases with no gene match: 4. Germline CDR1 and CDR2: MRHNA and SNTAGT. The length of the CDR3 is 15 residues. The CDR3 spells CASSAQDRGNSPLHF. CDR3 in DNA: TGTGCCAGCAGTGCCCAGGACAGGGGTAATTCACCCCTCCACTTT.

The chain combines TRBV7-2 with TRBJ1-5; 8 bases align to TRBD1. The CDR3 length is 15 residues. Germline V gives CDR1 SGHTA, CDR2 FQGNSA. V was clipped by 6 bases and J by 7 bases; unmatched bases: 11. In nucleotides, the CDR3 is TGTGCCAGCAGAGCTTCTTCGGACAGGGACCAGCCCCAGCATTTT. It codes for CASRASSDRDQPQHF.

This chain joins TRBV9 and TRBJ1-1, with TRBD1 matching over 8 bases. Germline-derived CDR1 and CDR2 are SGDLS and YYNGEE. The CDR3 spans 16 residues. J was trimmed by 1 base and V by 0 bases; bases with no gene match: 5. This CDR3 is CASSVGQGWGNTEAFF. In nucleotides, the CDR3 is TGTGCCAGCAGCGTAGGACAGGGGTGGGGGAACACTGAAGCTTTCTTT.

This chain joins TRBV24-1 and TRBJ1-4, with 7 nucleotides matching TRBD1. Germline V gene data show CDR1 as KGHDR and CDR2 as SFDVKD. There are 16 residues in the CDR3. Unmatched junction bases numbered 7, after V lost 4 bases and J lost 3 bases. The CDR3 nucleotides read TGTGCCACCAGTGAACCTTTGACAGGGTCTAATGAAAAACTGTTTTTT. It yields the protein CATSEPLTGSNEKLFF.

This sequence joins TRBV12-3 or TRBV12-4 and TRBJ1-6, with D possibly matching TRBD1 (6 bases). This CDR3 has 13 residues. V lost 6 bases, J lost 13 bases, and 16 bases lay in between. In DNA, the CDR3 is TGTGCCAGCAGCCTCTCTTACAGGGATCCCCTCCACTTT. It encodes CASSLSYRDPLHF.

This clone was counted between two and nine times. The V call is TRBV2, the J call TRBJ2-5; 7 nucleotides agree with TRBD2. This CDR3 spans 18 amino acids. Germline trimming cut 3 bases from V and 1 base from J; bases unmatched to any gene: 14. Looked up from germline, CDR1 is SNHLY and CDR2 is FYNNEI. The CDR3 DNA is TGTGCCAGCAGTGAGGGGGGGTTTTTTCTCCTAGGCCAAGAGACCCAGTACTTC. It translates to CASSEGGFFLLGQETQYF.

The CDR3 sequence is CATSRDAALLDPGQGFGQPQHF. CDR3 DNA sequence: TGTGCCACCAGCAGAGATGCAGCCCTCCTCGACCCCGGACAGGGGTTTGGTCAGCCCCAGCATTTT. The chain carries TRBV15 and TRBJ1-5, with 9 bases identical to TRBD1. The germline V gene has CDR1 LNHNV and CDR2 YYDKDF (reference sequence). V lost 0 bases to trimming and J lost 6 bases; unmatched junction nucleotides: 24. The CDR3 is 22 residues long.

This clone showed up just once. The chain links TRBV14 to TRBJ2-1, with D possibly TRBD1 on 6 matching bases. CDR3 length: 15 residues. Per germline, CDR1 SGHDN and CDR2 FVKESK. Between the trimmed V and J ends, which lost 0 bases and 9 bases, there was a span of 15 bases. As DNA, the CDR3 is TGTGCCAGCAGCCAAGATCAGGGGTGGGTGGGTGAGCAGTTCTTC. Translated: CASSQDQGWVGEQFF.

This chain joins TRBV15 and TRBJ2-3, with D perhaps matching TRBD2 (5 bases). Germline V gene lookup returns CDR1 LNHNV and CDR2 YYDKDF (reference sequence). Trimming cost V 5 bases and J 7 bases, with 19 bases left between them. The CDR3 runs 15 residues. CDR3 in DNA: TGTGCCACCAGCCTTATGACCGGGGTTTATAATACGCAGTATTTT. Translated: CATSLMTGVYNTQYF.

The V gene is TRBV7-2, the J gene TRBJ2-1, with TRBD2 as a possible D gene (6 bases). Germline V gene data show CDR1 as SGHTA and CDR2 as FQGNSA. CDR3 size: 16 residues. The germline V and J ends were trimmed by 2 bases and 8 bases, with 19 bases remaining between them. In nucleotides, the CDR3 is TGTGCCAGCAGCTTAAGTGGGACTTGGGGTGTGGATGAGCAGTTCTTC. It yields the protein CASSLSGTWGVDEQFF.

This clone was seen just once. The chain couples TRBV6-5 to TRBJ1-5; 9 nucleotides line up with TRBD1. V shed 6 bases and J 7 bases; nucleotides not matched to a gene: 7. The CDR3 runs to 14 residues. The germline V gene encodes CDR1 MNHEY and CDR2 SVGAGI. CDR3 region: CASRDTGGEQPQHF. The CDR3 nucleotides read TGTGCCAGCAGGGATACAGGGGGCGAACAGCCCCAGCATTTT.

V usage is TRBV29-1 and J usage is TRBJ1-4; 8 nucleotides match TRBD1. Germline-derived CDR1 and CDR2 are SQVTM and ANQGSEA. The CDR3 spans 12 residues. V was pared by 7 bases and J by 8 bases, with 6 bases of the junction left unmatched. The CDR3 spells CSAGQGSEKLFF. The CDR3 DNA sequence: TGCAGCGCCGGACAGGGTAGCGAAAAACTGTTTTTT.

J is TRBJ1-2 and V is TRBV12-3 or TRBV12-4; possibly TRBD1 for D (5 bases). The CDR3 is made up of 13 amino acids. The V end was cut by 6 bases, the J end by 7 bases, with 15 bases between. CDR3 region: CASRTGGDGGYTF. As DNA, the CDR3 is TGTGCCAGCAGAACCGGAGGGGACGGTGGCTACACCTTC.

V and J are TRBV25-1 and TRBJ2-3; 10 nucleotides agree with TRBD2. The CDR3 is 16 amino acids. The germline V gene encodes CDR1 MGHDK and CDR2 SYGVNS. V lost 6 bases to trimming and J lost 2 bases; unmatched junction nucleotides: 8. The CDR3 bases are TGTGCCAGCAGAGATGTAGCGGGAGGACTCACAGATACGCAGTATTTT. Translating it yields CASRDVAGGLTDTQYF.

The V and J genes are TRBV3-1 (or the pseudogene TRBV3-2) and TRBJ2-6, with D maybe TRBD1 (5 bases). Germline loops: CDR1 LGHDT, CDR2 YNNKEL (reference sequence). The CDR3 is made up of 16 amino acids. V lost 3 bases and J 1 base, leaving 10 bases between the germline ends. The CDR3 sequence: CASSHLQGSGANVLTF. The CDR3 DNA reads TGTGCCAGCAGCCATCTCCAGGGTTCTGGGGCCAACGTCCTGACTTTC.

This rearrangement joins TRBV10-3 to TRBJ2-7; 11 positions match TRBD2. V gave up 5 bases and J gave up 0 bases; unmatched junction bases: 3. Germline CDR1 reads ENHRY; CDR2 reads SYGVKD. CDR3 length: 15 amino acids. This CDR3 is CAISLSGRDSYEQYF. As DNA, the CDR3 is TGTGCCATCAGTCTTAGCGGGAGGGACTCCTACGAGCAGTACTTC.

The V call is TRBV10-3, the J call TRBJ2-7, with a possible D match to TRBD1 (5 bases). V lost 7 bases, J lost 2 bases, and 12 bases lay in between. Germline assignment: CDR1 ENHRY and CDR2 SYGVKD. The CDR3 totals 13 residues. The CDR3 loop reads CAIKQDSPYEQYF. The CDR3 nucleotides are TGTGCCATCAAACAAGACAGCCCCTACGAGCAGTACTTC.

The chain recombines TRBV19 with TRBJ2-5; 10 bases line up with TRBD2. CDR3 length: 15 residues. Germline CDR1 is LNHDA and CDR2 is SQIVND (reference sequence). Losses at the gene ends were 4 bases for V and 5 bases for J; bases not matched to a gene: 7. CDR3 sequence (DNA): TGTGCCAGTAGTACCGCTAGCGGGAGATCGGAGACCCAGTACTTC. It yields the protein CASSTASGRSETQYF.

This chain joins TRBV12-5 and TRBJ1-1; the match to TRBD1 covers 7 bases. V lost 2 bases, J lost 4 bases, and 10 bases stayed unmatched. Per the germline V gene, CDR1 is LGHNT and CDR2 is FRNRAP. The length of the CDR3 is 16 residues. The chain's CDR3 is CASGLRGGEGVTEAFF. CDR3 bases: TGTGCTAGTGGTTTGAGAGGGGGCGAGGGGGTCACTGAAGCTTTCTTT.

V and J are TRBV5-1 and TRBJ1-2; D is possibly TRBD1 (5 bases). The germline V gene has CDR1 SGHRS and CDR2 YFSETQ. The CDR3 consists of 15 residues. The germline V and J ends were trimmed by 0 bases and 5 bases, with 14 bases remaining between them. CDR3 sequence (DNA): TGCGCCAGCAGCTTGGATGGGTCGGGGGTTTATGGCTACACCTTC. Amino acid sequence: CASSLDGSGVYGYTF.